This passage covers 25 T cell receptor beta chains from one sample sequenced in a study of shared clonotypes between healthy human individuals. CD45RO-negative, CCR7-positively selected cells formed the naive CD8 fraction, excluding terminally differentiated effector memory CD45RA+ cells. TCRdb's table, derived via immunoSEQ multiplex PCR, lists solely in-frame clones and lacks some. The sample lists roughly 2.1 million clones, 85% to 95% occurring once. Material: naive CD8+ T cells from PBMCs. The receptor source for this set is a man younger than 30 in good health. Some clones in this sample may be carry-over from other donors' samples.

The V and J genes are TRBV10-2 and TRBJ2-3; 11 bases line up with TRBD2. CDR1 and CDR2 from the germline V gene are WSHSY and SAAADI. J gave up 2 bases and V 5 bases, and 9 bases lay outside the gene matches. The CDR3 runs 17 residues. As DNA, the CDR3 is TGCGCCAGCAGTCCTTTTTTAGCGGGAGGGTACACAGATACGCAGTATTTT. Amino acids: CASSPFLAGGYTDTQYF.

The J gene is TRBJ2-2, the V gene TRBV4-3; no definite D call. Germline CDR1 reads LGHNA; CDR2 reads YSLEER. V lost 6 bases to trimming and J lost 0 bases, with 14 bases between them. This CDR3 is 16 amino acids long. The CDR3 coding sequence is TGCGCCAGCAGATCAGGACCTTATTCGAACACCGGGGAGCTGTTTTTT. Translation: CASRSGPYSNTGELFF.

The rearrangement uses TRBV6-6 and TRBJ2-1, with no clear D. This CDR3 is 11 amino acids long. The germline V and J ends were trimmed by 5 bases and 5 bases, with 4 bases remaining between them. Germline loops: CDR1 MNHNY, CDR2 SVGAGI (reference sequence). As DNA, the CDR3 is TGTGCCAGCAGTGTCAACAATGAGCAGTTCTTC. As protein: CASSVNNEQFF.

As for this clone: Its ends do not fully match the called genes, so a read error is possible. J is TRBJ2-1 and V is TRBV28, with unresolved D. Germline CDR1 reads MDHEN; CDR2 reads SYDVKM. The length of the CDR3 is 14 residues. CDR3 DNA sequence: TGTGCCAGCAGCCCACCTCTTATTACGGCGGAGCCGGTCTTC. It is translated as CASSPPLITAEPVF.

J is TRBJ2-3 and V is TRBV7-9; TRBD2 matches at 8 bases. Germline CDR1 SEHNR, CDR2 FQNEAQ (reference sequence). The V and J ends lost 4 bases and 3 bases, in that order; junction bases with no gene match: 15. This CDR3 has 18 amino acids. The CDR3 here is CASSSNSGNPLGTDTQYF. DNA for the CDR3: TGTGCCAGCAGCTCAAATAGCGGGAACCCCTTAGGAACAGATACGCAGTATTTT.

The chain carries TRBV6-6 and TRBJ2-7, with 11 positions matching TRBD2. Germline V lookup: CDR1 MNHNY, CDR2 SVGAGI (reference sequence). V was clipped by 6 bases and J by 3 bases; unmatched bases: 7. This CDR3 has 15 residues. Written as DNA, the CDR3 is TGTGCCAGCAGGCCGCCGGGACTAGCGGACTACGAGCAGTACTTC. Protein product: CASRPPGLADYEQYF.

The chain has TRBV5-5 and TRBJ1-5, with 10 bases fitting TRBD1. The V gene's germline CDR1 is SGHKS and CDR2 YYEKEE (reference sequence). Germline trimming cut 4 bases from V and 7 bases from J; bases unmatched to any gene: 5. This CDR3 spans 14 amino acids. CDR3 sequence (DNA): TGTGCCAGCAGCACGACAGGGGGCGGCCAGCCCCAGCATTTT. Its translation is CASSTTGGGQPQHF.

This rearrangement joins TRBV28 to TRBJ2-7; D not certain. CDR3 length equals 12 residues. CDR1 and CDR2 from the germline V gene are MDHEN and SYDVKM. Trimming shortened V by 3 bases and J by 4 bases, and 7 bases separated the two germline ends. The CDR3 sequence: CASSFQFYEQYF. The CDR3 bases are TGTGCCAGCAGTTTTCAGTTTTACGAGCAGTACTTC.

This clone was observed once. The rearrangement joins TRBV11-2 to TRBJ1-3; D unresolved. V shed 5 bases and J shed 1 base, with 9 bases lying between them. The CDR3 contains 14 residues. From germline, CDR1 is SGHAT and CDR2 FQNNGV. CDR3 protein: CASSHRASGNTIYF. The CDR3 DNA reads as TGTGCCAGCAGCCACCGGGCTTCTGGAAACACCATATATTTT.

With regard to this clone: The same CDR3 also results from other DNA sequences found in this sample. V usage is TRBV7-3 and J usage is TRBJ2-2; 9 nucleotides align to TRBD1. The CDR3 covers 14 residues. Per the germline V gene, CDR1 is SGHTA and CDR2 is FQGTGA. With V trimmed by 3 bases and J by 6 bases, 2 bases remained unmatched. The CDR3 DNA reads as TGTGCCAGCAGCTTGGGACAGGGAGCCGGGGAGCTGTTTTTT. The encoded protein is CASSLGQGAGELFF.

The CDR3 protein is CAISRSGGSSYNEQFF. The CDR3 DNA is TGTGCCATCAGCAGATCGGGGGGTAGCTCCTACAATGAGCAGTTCTTC. The chain links TRBV10-3 to TRBJ2-1, with 7 bases identical to TRBD2. From germline, CDR1 is ENHRY and CDR2 SYGVKD. This CDR3 is 16 amino acids long. The junction had 8 bases not matched to a gene; V was cut back by 6 bases and J by 0 bases.

The rearrangement uses TRBV6-5 and TRBJ1-3, with 8 bases that match TRBD1. The CDR3 sequence is 16 residues long. Looked up from germline, CDR1 is MNHEY and CDR2 is SVGAGI. V was pared by 0 bases and J by 8 bases, with 9 bases of the junction left unmatched. The CDR3 loop reads CASSYSTTGEEDTIYF. CDR3 DNA: TGTGCCAGCAGTTACTCGACGACAGGGGAGGAGGACACCATATATTTT.

The rearrangement joins TRBV7-9 to TRBJ1-1; unclear D gene. The V gene's germline CDR1 is SEHNR and CDR2 FQNEAQ (reference sequence). This CDR3 contains 14 residues. Trimming took 1 base from V and 1 from J, leaving 7 bases between them. This CDR3 reads CASSLVPANTEAFF. CDR3 DNA sequence: TGTGCCAGCAGCTTAGTTCCAGCGAACACTGAAGCTTTCTTT.

On this clone itself: At one end, the junction sequence differs from germline, possibly due to a read error. The gene calls are TRBV5-6 and TRBJ1-2; D unclear. This CDR3 is built from 13 residues. Germline CDR1 is SGHDT and CDR2 is YYEEEE. The CDR3 here is CASRLGWSSRYTF. CDR3 nucleotides: TGTGCCAGCAGATTGGGTTGGAGTTCGCGCTACACCTTC.

The chain recombines TRBV7-2 with TRBJ2-3, with no clear D. The CDR3 consists of 13 residues. Germline V gene sequence: CDR1 SGHTA, CDR2 FQGNSA. The CDR3 DNA reads TGTGCAGCCTGGGTGCGCAGCACAGATACGCAGTATTTT. Translated: CAAWVRSTDTQYF. Looking up the rest from reference TRBV7-2 and TRBJ2-3 gives the full variable domain: GAGVSQSPSNKVTEKGKDVELRCDPISGHTALYWYRQSLGQGLEFLIYFQGNSAPDKSGLPSDRFSAERTGGSVSTLTIQRTQQEDSAVYLCAAWVRSTDTQYFGPGTRLTVL.

The rearrangement links TRBV7-2 to TRBJ2-3; 8 bases agree with TRBD2. V dropped 4 bases and J dropped 7; count of bases not matched to a gene: 13. Germline V gene lookup returns CDR1 SGHTA and CDR2 FQGNSA. CDR3 size: 16 residues. The CDR3 coding sequence is TGTGCCAGCAGCTCAGCCTTGGGACTAGAGTTGTATACGCAGTATTTT. Its protein product is CASSSALGLELYTQYF.

The rearrangement joins TRBV11-1 to TRBJ2-7; D is unclear. This CDR3 is 12 amino acids long. V was shortened by 3 bases and J by 4 bases, with 7 bases between the two germline ends. CDR1 is SGHAT and CDR2 is FQDESV in the germline V gene (reference sequence). The CDR3 DNA sequence: TGTGCCAGCAGCTTCGACGGGTACGAGCAGTACTTC. Translation: CASSFDGYEQYF.

In the case of this clone: Other DNA sequences within the sample encode an identical CDR3. V usage is TRBV19 and J usage is TRBJ2-7, with TRBD1 matching 8 bases. CDR1 is LNHDA, CDR2 SQIVND, per germline (reference sequence). Trimming removed 5 bases from V and 0 bases from J; junction bases left unmatched: 3. The length of the CDR3 is 14 residues. CDR3 DNA sequence: TGTGCCAGTAGTGTCGGGACAGGCTCCTACGAGCAGTACTTC. Protein product: CASSVGTGSYEQYF.

The chain employs TRBV30 and TRBJ1-3; 7 nucleotides agree with TRBD1. The length of the CDR3 is 13 residues. Germline CDR1 and CDR2: GTSNPN and SVGIG (reference sequence). As DNA, the CDR3 is TGTGCGGGGGACAGCAGCTCTGGAAACACCATATATTTT. Translated, it gives CAGDSSSGNTIYF.

The gene calls are TRBV7-6 and TRBJ2-7; D gene uncertain. Germline V lookup: CDR1 SGHVS, CDR2 FNYEAQ. This CDR3 is 13 amino acids long. V was trimmed by 5 bases and J by 2 bases, leaving 10 bases between them. This CDR3 is CASSPLPPYEQYF. The DNA of the CDR3 is TGTGCCAGCAGCCCGTTACCCCCCTACGAGCAGTACTTC. The whole variable domain, filled in from reference TRBV7-6 and TRBJ2-7, reads GAGVSQSPRYKVTKRGQDVALRCDPISGHVSLYWYRQALGQGPEFLTYFNYEAQQDKSGLPNDRFSAERPEGSISTLTIQRTEQRDSAMYRCASSPLPPYEQYFGPGTRLTVT.

V and J are TRBV7-9 and TRBJ1-1; D not certain. Germline CDR1 and CDR2: SEHNR and FQNEAQ (reference sequence). Between the trimmed V and J ends, which lost 5 bases and 3 bases, there was a span of 16 bases. CDR3 length: 15 amino acids. The CDR3 DNA reads as TGTGCCAGCAGCCCGGACGGGATTGGATACACTGAAGCTTTCTTT. Its translation: CASSPDGIGYTEAFF. The whole variable domain, filled in from reference TRBV7-9 and TRBJ1-1, reads DTGVSQNPRHKITKRGQNVTFRCDPISEHNRLYWYRQTLGQGPEFLTYFQNEAQLEKSRLLSDRFSAERPKGSFSTLEIQRTEQGDSAMYLCASSPDGIGYTEAFFGQGTRLTVV.

The chain uses TRBV2 and TRBJ1-1; no definite D call. The CDR3 spans 12 residues. Germline CDR1 is SNHLY and CDR2 is FYNNEI. Trimming left V 4 bases short and J 5 bases short, with 8 bases between. For the CDR3, the DNA is TGTGCCAGCAGTGTGGGGAAGACTGAAGCTTTCTTT. This codes for CASSVGKTEAFF.

This chain joins TRBV29-1 and TRBJ2-7; the match to TRBD2 covers 7 bases. V was clipped by 2 bases and J by 3 bases; unmatched bases: 4. Germline CDR1 and CDR2: SQVTM and ANQGSEA. The length of the CDR3 is 13 residues. CDR3 loop: CSVEFSGGYEQYF. The CDR3 DNA follows: TGCAGCGTTGAATTCTCGGGAGGCTACGAGCAGTACTTC.

The chain combines TRBV28 with TRBJ1-1; perhaps TRBD1 as D (6 bases). Germline V CDR1 and CDR2: MDHEN, SYDVKM. The CDR3 loop spans 15 amino acids. Trimming removed 3 bases at V and 0 bases at J, with 11 bases between. CDR3 residues: CASSFPGTLNTEAFF. The CDR3 nucleotides read TGTGCCAGCAGTTTCCCCGGGACATTGAACACTGAAGCTTTCTTT.

This clone was recorded once. The chain is built from TRBV9 and TRBJ2-7; no definite D call. CDR3 size: 13 residues. Germline CDR1 and CDR2: SGDLS and YYNGEE. V was trimmed by 3 bases and J by 6 bases, leaving 13 bases between them. In DNA, the CDR3 is TGTGCCAGCAGCGGCGCCACCGGTAGCGAGCAGTACTTC. Protein sequence: CASSGATGSEQYF.